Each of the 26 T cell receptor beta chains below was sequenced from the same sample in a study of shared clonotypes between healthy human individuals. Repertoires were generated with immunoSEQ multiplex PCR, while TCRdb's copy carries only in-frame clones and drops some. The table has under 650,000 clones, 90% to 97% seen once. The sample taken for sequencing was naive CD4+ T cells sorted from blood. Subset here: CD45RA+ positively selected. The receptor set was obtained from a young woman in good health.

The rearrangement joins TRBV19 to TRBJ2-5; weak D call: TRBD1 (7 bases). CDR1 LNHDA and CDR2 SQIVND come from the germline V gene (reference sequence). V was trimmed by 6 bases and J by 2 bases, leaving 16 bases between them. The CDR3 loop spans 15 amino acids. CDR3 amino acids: CASRTAEGAQETQYF. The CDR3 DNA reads TGTGCCAGTAGAACCGCGGAGGGGGCGCAAGAGACCCAGTACTTC.

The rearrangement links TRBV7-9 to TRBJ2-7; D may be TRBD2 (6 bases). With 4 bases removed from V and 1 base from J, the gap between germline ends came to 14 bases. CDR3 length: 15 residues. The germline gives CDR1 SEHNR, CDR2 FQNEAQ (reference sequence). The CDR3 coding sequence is TGTGCCAGCAGCTGGGGGGACGGACTTTCCTACGAGCAGTACTTC. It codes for CASSWGDGLSYEQYF.

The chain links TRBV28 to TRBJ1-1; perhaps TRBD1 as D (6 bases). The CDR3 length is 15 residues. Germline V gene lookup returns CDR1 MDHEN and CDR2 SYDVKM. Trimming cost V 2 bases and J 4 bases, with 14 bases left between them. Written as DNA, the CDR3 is TGTGCCAGCAGTTTAGTTTGGCAGGGGAGCACTGAAGCTTTCTTT. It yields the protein CASSLVWQGSTEAFF.

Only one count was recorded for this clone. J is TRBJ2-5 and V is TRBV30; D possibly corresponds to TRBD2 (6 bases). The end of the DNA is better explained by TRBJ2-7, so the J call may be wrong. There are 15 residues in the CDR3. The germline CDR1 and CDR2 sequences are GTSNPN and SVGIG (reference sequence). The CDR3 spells CAWSAGEHSPYEQYF. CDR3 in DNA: TGTGCCTGGAGTGCGGGGGAACATAGCCCCTACGAGCAGTACTTC.

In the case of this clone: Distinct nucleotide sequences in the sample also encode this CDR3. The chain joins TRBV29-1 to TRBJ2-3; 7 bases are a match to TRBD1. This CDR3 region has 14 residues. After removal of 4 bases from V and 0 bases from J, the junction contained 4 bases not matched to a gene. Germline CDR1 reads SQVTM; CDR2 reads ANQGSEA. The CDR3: CSVGEGASTDTQYF. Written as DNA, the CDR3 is TGCAGCGTTGGAGAGGGGGCGAGCACAGATACGCAGTATTTT.

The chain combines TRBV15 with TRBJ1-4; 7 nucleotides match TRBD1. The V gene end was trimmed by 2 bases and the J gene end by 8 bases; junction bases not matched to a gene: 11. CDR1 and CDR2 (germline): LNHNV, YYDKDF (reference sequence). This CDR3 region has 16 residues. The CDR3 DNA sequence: TGTGCCACCAGCAGACCCTCCACAGGGGTTCGGGAAAAACTGTTTTTT. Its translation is CATSRPSTGVREKLFF.

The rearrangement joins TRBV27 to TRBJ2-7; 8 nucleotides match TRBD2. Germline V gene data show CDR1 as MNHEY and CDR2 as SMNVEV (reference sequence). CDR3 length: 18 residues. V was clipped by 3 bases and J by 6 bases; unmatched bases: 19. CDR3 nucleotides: TGTGCCAGCAGTTTTACATCGCGGGGGGCGAAAGGATTCGGCGAGCAGTACTTC. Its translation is CASSFTSRGAKGFGEQYF.

The CDR3 region has the DNA TGTGCCACTCATATACGAACAGCGGGGGCCCGAGATACGCAGTATTTT. Protein product: CATHIRTAGARDTQYF. This chain uses TRBV27 with TRBJ2-3; 8 nucleotides line up with TRBD2. Per the germline V gene, CDR1 is MNHEY and CDR2 is SMNVEV (reference sequence). The CDR3 length is 16 residues. The V segment lost 10 bases and the J segment 5 bases; nucleotides outside the gene matches: 17.

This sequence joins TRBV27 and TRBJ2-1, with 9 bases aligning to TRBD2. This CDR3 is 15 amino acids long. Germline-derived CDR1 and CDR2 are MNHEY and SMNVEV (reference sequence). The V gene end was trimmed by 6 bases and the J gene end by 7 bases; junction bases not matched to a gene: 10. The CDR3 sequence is CASRNLAGINNEQFF. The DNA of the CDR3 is TGTGCCAGCAGGAATCTAGCGGGAATTAATAATGAGCAGTTCTTC.

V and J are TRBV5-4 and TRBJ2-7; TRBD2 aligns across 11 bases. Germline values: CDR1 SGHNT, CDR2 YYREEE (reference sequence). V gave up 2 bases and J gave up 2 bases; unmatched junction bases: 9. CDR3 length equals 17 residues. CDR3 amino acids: CASSFRPTSGIAYEQYF. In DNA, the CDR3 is TGTGCCAGCAGCTTCCGACCGACTAGCGGGATTGCCTACGAGCAGTACTTC.

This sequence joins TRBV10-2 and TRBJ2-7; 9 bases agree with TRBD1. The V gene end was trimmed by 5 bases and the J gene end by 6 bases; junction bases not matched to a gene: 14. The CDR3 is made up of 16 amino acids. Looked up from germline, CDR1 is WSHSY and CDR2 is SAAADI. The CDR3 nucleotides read TGCGCCAGCAGTAGGAATCCGGGACAGGGAGCCTCCGAGCAGTACTTC. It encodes CASSRNPGQGASEQYF.

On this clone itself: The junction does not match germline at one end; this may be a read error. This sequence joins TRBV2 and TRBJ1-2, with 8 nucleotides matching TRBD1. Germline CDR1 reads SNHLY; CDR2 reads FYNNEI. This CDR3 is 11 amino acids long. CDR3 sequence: CASGDRGGYTF. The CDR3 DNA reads TGTGCCAGCGGTGACAGGGGCGGCTACACCTTC.

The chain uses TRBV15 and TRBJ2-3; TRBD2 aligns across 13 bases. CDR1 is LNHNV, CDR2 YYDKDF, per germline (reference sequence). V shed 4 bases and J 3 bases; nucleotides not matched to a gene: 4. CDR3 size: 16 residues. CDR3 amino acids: CATSKTSGRGTDTQYF. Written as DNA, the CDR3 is TGTGCCACCAGCAAAACTAGCGGGAGGGGTACAGATACGCAGTATTTT.

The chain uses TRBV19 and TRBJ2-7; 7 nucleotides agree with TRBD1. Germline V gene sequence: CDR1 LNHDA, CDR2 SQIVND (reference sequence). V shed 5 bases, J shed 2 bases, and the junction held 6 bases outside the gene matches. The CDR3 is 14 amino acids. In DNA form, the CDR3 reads TGTGCCAGTAGTGGAGTGACAGGGCCCTACGAGCAGTACTTC. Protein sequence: CASSGVTGPYEQYF.

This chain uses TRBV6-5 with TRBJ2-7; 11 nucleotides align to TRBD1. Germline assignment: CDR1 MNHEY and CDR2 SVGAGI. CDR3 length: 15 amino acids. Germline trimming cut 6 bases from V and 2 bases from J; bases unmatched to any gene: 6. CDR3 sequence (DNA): TGTGCCAGCAGCCCTCGGGGACAGGGGGCCTACGAGCAGTACTTC. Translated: CASSPRGQGAYEQYF.

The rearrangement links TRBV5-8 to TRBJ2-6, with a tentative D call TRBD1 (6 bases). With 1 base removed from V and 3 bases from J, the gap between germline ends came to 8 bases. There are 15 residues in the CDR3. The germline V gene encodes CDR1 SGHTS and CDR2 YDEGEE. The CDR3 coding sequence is TGTGCCAGCAGCTTGCAGGGGAGTGGGGCCAACGTCCTGACTTTC. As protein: CASSLQGSGANVLTF.

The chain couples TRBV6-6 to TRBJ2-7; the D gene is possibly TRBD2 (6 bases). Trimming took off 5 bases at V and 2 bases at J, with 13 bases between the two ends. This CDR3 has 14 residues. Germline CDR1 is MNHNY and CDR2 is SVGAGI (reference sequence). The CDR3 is CASSAGTLAYEQYF. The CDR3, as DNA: TGTGCCAGCAGTGCCGGGACTTTGGCCTACGAGCAGTACTTC.

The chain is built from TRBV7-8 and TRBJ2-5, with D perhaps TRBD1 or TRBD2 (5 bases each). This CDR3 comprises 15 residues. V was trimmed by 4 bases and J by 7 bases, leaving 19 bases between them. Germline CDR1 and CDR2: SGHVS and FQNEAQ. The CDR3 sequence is CASSSGTGPTRTQYF. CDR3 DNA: TGTGCCAGCAGCTCCGGGACCGGCCCGACGAGGACCCAGTACTTC.

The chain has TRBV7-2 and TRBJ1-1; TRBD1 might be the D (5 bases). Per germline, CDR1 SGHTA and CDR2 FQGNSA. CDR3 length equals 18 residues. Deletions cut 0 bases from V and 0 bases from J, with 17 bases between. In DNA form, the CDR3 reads TGTGCCAGCAGCTTAGCAGGTCAGGGCGACGTCATGAACACTGAAGCTTTCTTT. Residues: CASSLAGQGDVMNTEAFF.

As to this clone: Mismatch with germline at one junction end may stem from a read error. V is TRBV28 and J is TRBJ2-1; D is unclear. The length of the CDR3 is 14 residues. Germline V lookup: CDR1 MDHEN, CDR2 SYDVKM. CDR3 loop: CATHRPPRVNEQFF. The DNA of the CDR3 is TGCGCCACCCATCGGCCGCCCAGAGTCAATGAGCAGTTCTTC.

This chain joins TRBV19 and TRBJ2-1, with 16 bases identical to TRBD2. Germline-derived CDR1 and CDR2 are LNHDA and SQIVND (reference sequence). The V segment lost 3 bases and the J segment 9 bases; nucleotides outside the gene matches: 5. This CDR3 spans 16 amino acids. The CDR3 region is CASSIQGLAGGPEQFF. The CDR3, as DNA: TGTGCCAGTAGTATCCAGGGACTAGCGGGAGGGCCTGAGCAGTTCTTC. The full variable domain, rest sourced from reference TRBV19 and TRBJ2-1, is DGGITQSPKYLFRKEGQNVTLSCEQNLNHDAMYWYRQDPGQGLRLIYYSQIVNDFQKGDIAEGYSVSREKKESFPLTVTSAQKNPTAFYLCASSIQGLAGGPEQFFGPGTRLTVL.

The CDR3 here is CASSQHYEQYF. DNA of the CDR3: TGTGCCAGCAGCCAGCACTACGAGCAGTACTTC. This chain joins TRBV7-9 and TRBJ2-7; D remains ambiguous. With 5 bases removed from V and 3 bases from J, the gap between germline ends came to 5 bases. Germline V gene data show CDR1 as SEHNR and CDR2 as FQNEAQ (reference sequence). The CDR3 has 11 residues.

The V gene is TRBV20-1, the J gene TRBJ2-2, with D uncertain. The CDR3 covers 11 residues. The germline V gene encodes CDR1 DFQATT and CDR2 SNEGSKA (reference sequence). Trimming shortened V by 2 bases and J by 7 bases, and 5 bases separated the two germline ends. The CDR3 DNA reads TGCAGTGCTAGACCTGGCGGGGAGCTGTTTTTT. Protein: CSARPGGELFF.

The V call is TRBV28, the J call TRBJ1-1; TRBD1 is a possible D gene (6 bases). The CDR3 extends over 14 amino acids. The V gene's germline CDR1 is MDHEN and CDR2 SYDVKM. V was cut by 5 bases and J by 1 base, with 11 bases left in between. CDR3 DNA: TGTGCCAGCAGTCAGGGGAGCCCGAACACTGAAGCTTTCTTT. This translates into CASSQGSPNTEAFF.

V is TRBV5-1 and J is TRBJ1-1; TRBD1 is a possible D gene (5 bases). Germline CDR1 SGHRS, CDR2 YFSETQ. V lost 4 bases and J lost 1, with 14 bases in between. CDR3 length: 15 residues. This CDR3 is CASSLVRGTNTEAFF. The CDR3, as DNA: TGCGCCAGCAGCCTCGTCCGGGGGACGAACACTGAAGCTTTCTTT.

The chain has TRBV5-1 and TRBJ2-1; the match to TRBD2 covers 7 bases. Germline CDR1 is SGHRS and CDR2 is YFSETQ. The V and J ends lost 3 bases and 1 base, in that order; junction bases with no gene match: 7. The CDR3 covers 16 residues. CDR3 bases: TGCGCCAGCAGCTCACGACTAGCAGGGTCCTACAATGAGCAGTTCTTC. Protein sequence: CASSSRLAGSYNEQFF.